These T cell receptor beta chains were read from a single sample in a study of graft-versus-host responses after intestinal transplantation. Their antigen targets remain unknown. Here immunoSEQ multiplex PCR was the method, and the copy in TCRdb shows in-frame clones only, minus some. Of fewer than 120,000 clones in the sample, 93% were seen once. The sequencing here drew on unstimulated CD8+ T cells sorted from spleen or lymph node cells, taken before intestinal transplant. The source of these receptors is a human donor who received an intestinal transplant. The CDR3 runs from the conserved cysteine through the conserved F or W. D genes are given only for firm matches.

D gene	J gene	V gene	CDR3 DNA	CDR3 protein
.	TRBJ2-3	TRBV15	TGTGCCACCAGCAAGAGTCACGGGGCCCTTGTGCATTTT	CATSKSHGALVHF
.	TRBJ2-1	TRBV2	TGTGCCAGCTGGACTAATGGGAATGAGCAGTTCTTC	CASWTNGNEQFF
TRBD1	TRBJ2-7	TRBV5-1	TGCGCCAGCAGCTTGGGACAGGGGCCCTACGAGCAGTACTTC	CASSLGQGPYEQYF
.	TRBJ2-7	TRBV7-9	TGTGCCAGCAGCTTAGCGGGTAGCGGCTGGTACGAGCAGTACTTC	CASSLAGSGWYEQYF
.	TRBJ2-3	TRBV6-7	TGTATCCCTGTTAAAGGGGTAGATACGCAGTATTTT	CIPVKGVDTQYF
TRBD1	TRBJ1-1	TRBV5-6	TGTGCCAGCAGCTTCACACTAACAGGGGGCACTGAAGCTTTCTTT	CASSFTLTGGTEAFF
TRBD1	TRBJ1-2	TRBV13	TGTGCCAGCAGCTCGGGACAGGGGAGGGGCTACACCTTC	CASSSGQGRGYTF
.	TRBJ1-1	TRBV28	TGTGCCAGCAGGCCACCTAGAATGGGTGAGAACACTGAAGCTTTCTTT	CASRPPRMGENTEAFF
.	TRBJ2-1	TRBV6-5	TGTGCCAGCAGTCAAAATAGGTACAATGAGCAGTTCTTC	CASSQNRYNEQFF
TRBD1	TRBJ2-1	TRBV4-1	TGCGCCAGCAGCCAAGCAGGGACAGGGTACTACAATGAGCAGTTCTTC	CASSQAGTGYYNEQFF
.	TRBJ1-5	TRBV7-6	TGTGCCAGCAGCTTAGGCGAGGGTAGCAATCAGCCCCAGCATTTT	CASSLGEGSNQPQHF
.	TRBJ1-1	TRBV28	TGTGCCAGCAGGGCTATACAGCTGGACACTGAAGCTTTCTTT	CASRAIQLDTEAFF
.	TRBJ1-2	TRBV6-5	TGTGCCAGCAACGGGGGTTTATCGGACGGCTACACCTTC	CASNGGLSDGYTF
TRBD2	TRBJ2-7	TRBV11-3	TGTGCCAGCAGCTTAGGAGCGGGGTTCTACGAGCAGTACTTC	CASSLGAGFYEQYF
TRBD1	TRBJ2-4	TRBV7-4	TGTGCCAGCAGCTTAATTTCGGGACAGGGTAAAAACATTCAGTACTTC	CASSLISGQGKNIQYF
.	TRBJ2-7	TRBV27	TGTGCCAGCAGTTATGGACTTCCCGCCTACGAGCAGTACTTC	CASSYGLPAYEQYF
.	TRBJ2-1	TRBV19	TGTGCCAGTAGTATAGCTGGAGTTAATGAGCAGTTCTTC	CASSIAGVNEQFF
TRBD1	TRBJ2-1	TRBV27	TGTGCCAGCAGTTTAATCAGGGGGCCAGGCAATGAGCAGTTCTTC	CASSLIRGPGNEQFF
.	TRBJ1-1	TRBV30	TGTGCCTGGAGTGTACTGGGGGGGGTCACTGAAGCTTTCTTT	CAWSVLGGVTEAFF